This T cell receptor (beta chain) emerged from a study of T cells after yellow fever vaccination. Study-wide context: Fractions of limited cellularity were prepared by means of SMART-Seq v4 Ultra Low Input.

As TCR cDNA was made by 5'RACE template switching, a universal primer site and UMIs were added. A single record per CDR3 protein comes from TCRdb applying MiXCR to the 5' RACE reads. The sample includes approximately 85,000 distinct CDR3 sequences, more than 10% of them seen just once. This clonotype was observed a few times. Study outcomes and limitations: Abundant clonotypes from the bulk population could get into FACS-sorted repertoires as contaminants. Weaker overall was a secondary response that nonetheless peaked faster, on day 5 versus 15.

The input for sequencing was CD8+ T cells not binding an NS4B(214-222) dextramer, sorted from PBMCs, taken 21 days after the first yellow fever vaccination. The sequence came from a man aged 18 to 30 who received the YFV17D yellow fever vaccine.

For the CDR3, the DNA is TGTGCCAGCAGCCAAGAGGGGTCGGGGGTCCTCACAGATACGCAGTATTTT. Its protein is CASSQEGSGVLTDTQYF. V is TRBV4-2 and J is TRBJ2-3; a weak D match, TRBD2 (6 bases). V was pared by 0 bases and J by 2 bases, with 15 bases between. This CDR3 spans 17 amino acids. Germline assignment: CDR1 LGHNA and CDR2 YNFKEQ.